This note documents a single T cell receptor beta chain sequence. The data derive from a study of cytomegalovirus exposure and HLA in healthy donors. The PCR had 60 Vbeta and 13 Jbeta primers. TCRdb's table, derived via immunoSEQ multiplex PCR, lists solely in-frame clones and lacks some. The sample contains 90,000 to 100,000 clones, roughly three quarters of which appear only once. The germline V and J ends were trimmed by 3 bases and 2 bases, with 17 bases remaining between them. Germline V lookup: CDR1 MGHRA, CDR2 YSYEKL. CDR3 length: 17 residues. Sequenced sample: PBMCs. The chain couples TRBV4-1 to TRBJ2-4; D might be TRBD2 (5 bases). The receptor was derived from a man aged 40-55 years in good health and CMV-seronegative. CDR3 protein: CASSHLGRAKTKNIQYF. Here the CDR3 DNA reads TGCGCCAGCAGCCACTTAGGGCGGGCTAAAACCAAAAACATTCAGTACTTC.